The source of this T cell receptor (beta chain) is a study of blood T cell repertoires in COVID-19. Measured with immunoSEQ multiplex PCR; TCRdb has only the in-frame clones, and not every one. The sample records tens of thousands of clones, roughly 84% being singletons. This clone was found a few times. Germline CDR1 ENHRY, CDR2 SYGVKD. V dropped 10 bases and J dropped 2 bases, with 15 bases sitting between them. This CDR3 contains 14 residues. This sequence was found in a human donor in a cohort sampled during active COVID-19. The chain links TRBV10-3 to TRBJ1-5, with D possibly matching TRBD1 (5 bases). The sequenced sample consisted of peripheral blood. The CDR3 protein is CATDRGGGNQPQHF. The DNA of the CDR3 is TGTGCCACCGACCGGGGAGGGGGCAATCAGCCCCAGCATTTT.